This T cell receptor (beta chain) was obtained from a study of beta chain features in type 1 diabetes. General observations from the study: Shorter TCRB CDR3s, moderately but significantly so, were found in Type 1 diabetes patients in all four CD4+ subsets.

As every portion of the isolated RNA was reverse transcribed, the sequencing read expressed TCRB transcripts. Libraries were prepared by immunoSEQ multiplex PCR; TCRdb keeps only in-frame clonotypes and omits some of them. The sample lists over 90,000 clones; 25% to 35% were seen once. V lost 4 bases to trimming and J lost 5 bases; unmatched junction nucleotides: 4. The germline CDR1 and CDR2 sequences are MNHNS and SASEGT. This CDR3 comprises 16 residues. Of note for this clone: Its antigen is not known.

The J gene is TRBJ2-1, the V gene TRBV6-1; 14 bases map to TRBD2. Sequencing was carried out using central memory CD4+ T cells from blood. This clonotype was sampled from a woman aged 18 to 35 with type 1 diabetes. The CDR3 nucleotides read TGTGCCAGCAGTGGCGGGACTAGCGGGAGAAACAATGAGCAGTTCTTC. Its protein product is CASSGGTSGRNNEQFF.